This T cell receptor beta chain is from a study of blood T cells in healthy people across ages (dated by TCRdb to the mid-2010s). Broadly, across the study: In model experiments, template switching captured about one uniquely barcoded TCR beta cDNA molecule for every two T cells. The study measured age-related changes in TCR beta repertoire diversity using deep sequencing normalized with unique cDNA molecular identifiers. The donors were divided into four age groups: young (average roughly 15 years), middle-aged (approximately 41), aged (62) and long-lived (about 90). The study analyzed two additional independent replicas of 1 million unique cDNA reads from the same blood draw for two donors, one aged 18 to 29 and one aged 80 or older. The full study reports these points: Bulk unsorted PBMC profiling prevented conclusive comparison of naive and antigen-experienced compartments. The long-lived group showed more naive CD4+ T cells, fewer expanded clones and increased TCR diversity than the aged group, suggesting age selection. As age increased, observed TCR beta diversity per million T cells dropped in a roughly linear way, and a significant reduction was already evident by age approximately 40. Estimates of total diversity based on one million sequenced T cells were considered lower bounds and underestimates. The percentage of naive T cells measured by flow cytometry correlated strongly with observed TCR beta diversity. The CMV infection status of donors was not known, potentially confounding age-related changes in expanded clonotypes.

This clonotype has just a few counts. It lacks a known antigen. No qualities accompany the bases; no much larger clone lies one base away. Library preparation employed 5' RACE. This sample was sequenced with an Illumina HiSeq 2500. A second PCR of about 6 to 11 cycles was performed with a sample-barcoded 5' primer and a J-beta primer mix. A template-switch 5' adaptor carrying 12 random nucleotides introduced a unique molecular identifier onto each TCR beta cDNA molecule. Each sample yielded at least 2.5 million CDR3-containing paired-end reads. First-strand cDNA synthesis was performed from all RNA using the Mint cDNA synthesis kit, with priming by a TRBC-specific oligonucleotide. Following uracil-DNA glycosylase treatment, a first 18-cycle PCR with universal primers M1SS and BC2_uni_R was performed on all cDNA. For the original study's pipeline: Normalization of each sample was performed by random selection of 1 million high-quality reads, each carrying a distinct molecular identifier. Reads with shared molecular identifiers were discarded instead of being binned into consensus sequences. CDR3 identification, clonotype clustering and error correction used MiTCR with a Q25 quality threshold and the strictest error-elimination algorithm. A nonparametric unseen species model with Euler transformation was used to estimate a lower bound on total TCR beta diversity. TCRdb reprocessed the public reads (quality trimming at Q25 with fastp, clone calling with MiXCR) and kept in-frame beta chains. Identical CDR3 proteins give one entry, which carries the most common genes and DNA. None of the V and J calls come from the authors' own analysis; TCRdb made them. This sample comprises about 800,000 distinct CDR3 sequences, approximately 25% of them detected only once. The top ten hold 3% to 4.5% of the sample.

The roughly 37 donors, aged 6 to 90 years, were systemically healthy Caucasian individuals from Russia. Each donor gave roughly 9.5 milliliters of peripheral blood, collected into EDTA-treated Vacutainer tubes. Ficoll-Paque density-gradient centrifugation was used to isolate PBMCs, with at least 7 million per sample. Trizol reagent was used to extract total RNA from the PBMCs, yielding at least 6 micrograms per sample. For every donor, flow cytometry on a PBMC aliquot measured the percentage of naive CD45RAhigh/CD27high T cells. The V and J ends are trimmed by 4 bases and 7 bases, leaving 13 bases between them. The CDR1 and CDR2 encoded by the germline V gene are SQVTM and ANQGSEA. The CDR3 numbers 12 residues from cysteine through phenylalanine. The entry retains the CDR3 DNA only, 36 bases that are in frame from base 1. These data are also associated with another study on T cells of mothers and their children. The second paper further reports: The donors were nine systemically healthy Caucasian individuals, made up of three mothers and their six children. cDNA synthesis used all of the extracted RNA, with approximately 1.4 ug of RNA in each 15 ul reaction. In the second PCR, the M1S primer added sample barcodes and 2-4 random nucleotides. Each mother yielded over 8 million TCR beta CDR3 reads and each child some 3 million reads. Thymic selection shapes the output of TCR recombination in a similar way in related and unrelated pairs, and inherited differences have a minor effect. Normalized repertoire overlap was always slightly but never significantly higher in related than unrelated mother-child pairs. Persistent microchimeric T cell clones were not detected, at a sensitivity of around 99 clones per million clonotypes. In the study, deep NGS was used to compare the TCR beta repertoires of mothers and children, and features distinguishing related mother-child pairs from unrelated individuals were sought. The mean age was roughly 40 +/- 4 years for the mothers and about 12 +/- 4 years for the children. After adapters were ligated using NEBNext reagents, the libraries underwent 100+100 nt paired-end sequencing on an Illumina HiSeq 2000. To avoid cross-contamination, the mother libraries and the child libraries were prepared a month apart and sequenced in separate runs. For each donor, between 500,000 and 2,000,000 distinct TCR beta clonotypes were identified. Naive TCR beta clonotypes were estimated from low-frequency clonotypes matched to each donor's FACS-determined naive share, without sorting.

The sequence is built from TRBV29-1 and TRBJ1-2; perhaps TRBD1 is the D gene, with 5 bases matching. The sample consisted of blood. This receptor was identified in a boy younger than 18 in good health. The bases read TGCAGCGTTGTAAAAGGGACTGGTGGCTACACCTTC. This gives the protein CSVVKGTGGYTF.